This paragraph reports one T cell receptor beta chain. Antigen specificity is unknown. The germline V gene encodes CDR1 ENHRY and CDR2 SYGVKD. The CDR3 is 13 amino acids. V shed 4 bases, J shed 8 bases, and the junction held 2 bases outside the gene matches. The sample belongs to a study of cytomegalovirus exposure and HLA in healthy donors. Study-wide findings and caveats: There were some V segments, including TRBV6-2 and TRBV6-3, excluded as indistinguishable. In a later analysis, 15,000 to 20,000 TCR beta sequences were associated with HLA alleles at 0.05 false discovery rate.

This PCR relied on a set of 60 Vbeta primers and 13 Jbeta primers. The protocol was immunoSEQ multiplex PCR, while the TCRdb copy is restricted to in-frame clones and leaves out a portion. The sample includes about 140,000 clones, roughly 87% seen only once; the top ten take around 0.51%. The source of this sequence is a woman aged 40 to 50 in good health and CMV-seronegative. The specimen sequenced was PBMCs. V gene TRBV10-3 combines with J gene TRBJ2-1, with 10 bases fitting TRBD1. CDR3 sequence reads: CAISGTGGDEQFF. Here the CDR3 DNA reads TGTGCCATCAGTGGGACAGGGGGAGATGAGCAGTTCTTC.